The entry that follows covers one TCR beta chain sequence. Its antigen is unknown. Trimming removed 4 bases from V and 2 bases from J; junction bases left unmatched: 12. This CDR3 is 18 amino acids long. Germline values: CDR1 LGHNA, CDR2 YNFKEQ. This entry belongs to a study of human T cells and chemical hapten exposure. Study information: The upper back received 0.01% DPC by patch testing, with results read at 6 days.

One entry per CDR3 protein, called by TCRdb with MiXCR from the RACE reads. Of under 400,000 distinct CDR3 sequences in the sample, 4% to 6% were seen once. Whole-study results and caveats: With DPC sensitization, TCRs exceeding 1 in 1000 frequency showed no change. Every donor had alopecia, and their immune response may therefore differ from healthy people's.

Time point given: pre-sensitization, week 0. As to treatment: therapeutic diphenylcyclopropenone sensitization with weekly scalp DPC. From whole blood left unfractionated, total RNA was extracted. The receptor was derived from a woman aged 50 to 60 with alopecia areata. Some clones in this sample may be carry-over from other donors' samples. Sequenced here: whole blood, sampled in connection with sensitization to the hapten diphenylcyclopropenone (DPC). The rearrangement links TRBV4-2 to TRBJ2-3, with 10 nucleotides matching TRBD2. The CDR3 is CASSRGASGSRVTDTQYF. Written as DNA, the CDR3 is TGTGCCAGCAGCCGGGGGGCTAGCGGGAGCCGGGTCACAGATACGCAGTATTTT.